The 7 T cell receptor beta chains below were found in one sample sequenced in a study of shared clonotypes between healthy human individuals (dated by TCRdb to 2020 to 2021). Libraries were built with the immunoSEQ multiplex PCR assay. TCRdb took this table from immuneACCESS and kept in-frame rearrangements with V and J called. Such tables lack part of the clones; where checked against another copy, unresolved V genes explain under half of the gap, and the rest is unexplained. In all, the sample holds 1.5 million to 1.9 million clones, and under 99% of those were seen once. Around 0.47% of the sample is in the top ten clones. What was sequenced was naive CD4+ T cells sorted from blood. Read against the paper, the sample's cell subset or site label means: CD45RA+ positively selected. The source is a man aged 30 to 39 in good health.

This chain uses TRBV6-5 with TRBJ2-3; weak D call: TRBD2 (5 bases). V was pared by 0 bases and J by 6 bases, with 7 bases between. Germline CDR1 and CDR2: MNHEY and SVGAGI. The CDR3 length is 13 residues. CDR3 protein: CASSYSPGDTQYF. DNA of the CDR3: TGTGCCAGCAGTTACTCTCCGGGGGATACGCAGTATTTT.

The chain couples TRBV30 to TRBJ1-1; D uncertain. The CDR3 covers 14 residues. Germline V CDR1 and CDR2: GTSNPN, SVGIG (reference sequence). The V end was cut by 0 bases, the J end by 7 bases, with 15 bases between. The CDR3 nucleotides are TGTGCCTGGAGTGTACGCAGGAAAGCAAATGAAGCTTTCTTT. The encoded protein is CAWSVRRKANEAFF. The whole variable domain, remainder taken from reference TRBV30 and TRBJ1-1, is SQTIHQWPATLVQPVGSPLSLECTVEGTSNPNLYWYRQAAGRGLQLLFYSVGIGQISSEVPQNLSASRPQDRQFILSSKKLLLSDSGFYLCAWSVRRKANEAFFGQGTRLTVV.

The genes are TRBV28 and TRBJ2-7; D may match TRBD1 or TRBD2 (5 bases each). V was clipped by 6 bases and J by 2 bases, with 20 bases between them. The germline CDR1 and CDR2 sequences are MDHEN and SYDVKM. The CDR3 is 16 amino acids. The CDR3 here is CASSLIGAGYAYEQYF. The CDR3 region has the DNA TGTGCCAGCAGCCTTATCGGGGCCGGATACGCCTACGAGCAGTACTTC.

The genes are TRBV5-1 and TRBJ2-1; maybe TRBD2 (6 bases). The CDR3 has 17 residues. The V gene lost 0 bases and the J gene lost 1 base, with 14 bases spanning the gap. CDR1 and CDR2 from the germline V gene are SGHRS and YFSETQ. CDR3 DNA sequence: TGCGCCAGCAGCTTGGGTGTGGGGGGATTATCCTACAATGAGCAGTTCTTC. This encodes CASSLGVGGLSYNEQFF.

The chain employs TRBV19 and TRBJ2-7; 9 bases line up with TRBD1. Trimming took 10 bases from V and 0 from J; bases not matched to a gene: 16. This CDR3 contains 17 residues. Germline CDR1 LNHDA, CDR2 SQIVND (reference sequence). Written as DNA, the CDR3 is TGTGCCAACAACCGGGACAGGGAACCTACCTCCTCCTACGAGCAGTACTTC. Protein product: CANNRDREPTSSYEQYF.

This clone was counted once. The CDR3, as DNA: TGCGCCAGCAGCCCGGACATTACGCTACTCACAGATACGCAGTATTTT. This sequence encodes CASSPDITLLTDTQYF. The chain carries TRBV5-1 and TRBJ2-3; TRBD1 might be the D (5 bases). Germline CDR1 SGHRS, CDR2 YFSETQ. Trimming left V 4 bases short and J 2 bases short, with 17 bases between. The CDR3 contains 16 residues.

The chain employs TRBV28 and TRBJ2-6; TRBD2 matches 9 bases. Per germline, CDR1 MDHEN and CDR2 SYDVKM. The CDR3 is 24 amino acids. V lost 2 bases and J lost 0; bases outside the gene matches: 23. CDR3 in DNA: TGTGCCAGCAGTTTAACGGCCCGTGGTGGCGGGAGGGCCCTAACTTACTCTGGGGCCAACGTCCTGACTTTC. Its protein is CASSLTARGGGRALTYSGANVLTF.